The 14 T cell receptor beta chains given below trace back to one sample, sequenced in a study of breast tumors, draining lymph nodes, adjacent tissues. TCRdb redid the calling of the multiplex PCR reads with MiXCR, one entry per CDR3 protein. The profile shows roughly 80,000 distinct CDR3 sequences, under 25% of them singletons. Breast cancer patients provided tissue from their axillary draining lymph nodes. The sequenced sample consisted of axillary lymph node tissue. These TCRs come from a female donor with breast cancer. Some clones in this sample may be carry-over from other donors' samples.

This clonotype is deemed medium-sized. V usage is TRBV19 and J usage is TRBJ2-1, with 8 positions matching TRBD1. Per germline, CDR1 LNHDA and CDR2 SQIVND (reference sequence). This CDR3 comprises 16 residues. The trim removed 8 bases at V and 0 bases at J, leaving 9 bases unmatched. CDR3 nucleotides: TGTGCCAGTGCCTTACAGGGGGGAGGCTCCTACAATGAGCAGTTCTTC. It translates to CASALQGGGSYNEQFF.

This clonotype was seen more than once but under ten times. This chain joins TRBV28 and TRBJ2-5, with 14 bases lining up with TRBD2. Germline CDR1 reads MDHEN; CDR2 reads SYDVKM. This CDR3 comprises 18 residues. The V and J ends lost 5 bases and 5 bases, in that order; junction bases with no gene match: 13. The CDR3 sequence: CASSPGTSGRKPRETQYF. The CDR3 DNA is TGTGCCAGCAGTCCCGGGACTAGCGGGAGAAAGCCAAGGGAGACCCAGTACTTC.

This clonotype has ten or more counts. The genes are TRBV7-9 and TRBJ2-1, with 8 bases identical to TRBD2. The V segment lost 5 bases and the J segment 1 base; nucleotides outside the gene matches: 19. Looked up from germline, CDR1 is SEHNR and CDR2 is FQNEAQ (reference sequence). The CDR3 consists of 20 residues. In DNA form, the CDR3 reads TGTGCCAGCAGCACACTGACGGGGACTAGGGAGGGAGCGTCCTACAATGAGCAGTTCTTC. This codes for CASSTLTGTREGASYNEQFF.

A word on this clonotype: Being one base from a much bigger clone, this may be a read error. The rearrangement links TRBV14 to TRBJ2-1; D is ambiguous. Germline CDR1 SGHDN, CDR2 FVKESK. This CDR3 is built from 16 residues. CDR3 DNA: TGTGCCGGCAGCAGAAGGCCGGATAGCTCCTACAATGAGCAGTTCTTC. Its protein product is CAGSRRPDSSYNEQFF.

This clonotype was counted ten times or more. This chain uses TRBV7-2 with TRBJ2-3; no clear D gene. CDR3 size: 17 residues. Per germline, CDR1 SGHTA and CDR2 FQGNSA. V was shortened by 2 bases and J by 0 bases, with 15 bases between the two germline ends. CDR3 sequence: CASSLPRTSSSTDTQYF. The DNA for the CDR3 is TGTGCCAGCAGCTTACCCCGGACGTCTAGTAGCACAGATACGCAGTATTTT.

This clonotype has a count of ten or more. The V and J genes are TRBV20-1 and TRBJ1-2; TRBD1 matches at 10 bases. Germline loops: CDR1 DFQATT, CDR2 SNEGSKA (reference sequence). Trimming at V came to 5 bases and at J to 4 bases, leaving 7 bases not matched to a gene. The CDR3 has 14 amino acids. CDR3 in DNA: TGCAGTGCTTTAAGGACAGGGGGTGTCTATGGCTACACCTTC. Residues: CSALRTGGVYGYTF.

This clonotype was observed a few times. This may come from a read error, since a much larger clone is one base off. V and J are TRBV20-1 and TRBJ1-4; unclear D gene. This CDR3 spans 11 amino acids. Germline V gene data show CDR1 as DFQATT and CDR2 as SNEGSKA (reference sequence). Trimming removed 5 bases at V and 10 bases at J, with 11 bases between. The CDR3 nucleotides read TGCAGTGCTCCTATTCATGGAAAACTGTTTTTT. Amino acids: CSAPIHGKLFF.

At least ten counts were recorded for this clonotype. The gene calls are TRBV11-3 and TRBJ2-5; TRBD2 matches 7 bases. The CDR3 covers 13 residues. CDR1 and CDR2 from the germline V gene are SGHNT and YENEEA. The V gene end was trimmed by 3 bases and the J gene end by 4 bases; junction bases not matched to a gene: 2. This CDR3 is CASSLLAGETQYF. The DNA of the CDR3 is TGTGCCAGCAGCTTGTTAGCGGGAGAGACCCAGTACTTC.

In this sample, this clonotype turned up many times. The rearrangement uses TRBV11-3 and TRBJ2-2, with 7 nucleotides matching TRBD1. This CDR3 region has 15 residues. Germline trimming cut 3 bases from V and 8 bases from J; bases unmatched to any gene: 9. Germline-derived CDR1 and CDR2 are SGHNT and YENEEA. The DNA of the CDR3 is TGTGCCAGCAGCTTCGACAGGGTGATCACGGGGGAGCTGTTTTTT. It encodes CASSFDRVITGELFF.

As to this clonotype: This is likely a read error, given that the CDR3 carries no conserved phenylalanine or tryptophan at its end. The rearrangement uses TRBV20-1 and TRBJ2-7; the match to TRBD2 covers 7 bases. The J segment lost 5 bases and the V segment lost 5 bases, leaving 12 bases of the junction unmatched. This CDR3 region has 14 residues. In germline, CDR1 is DFQATT, CDR2 SNEGSKA (reference sequence). CDR3 in amino acids: CSAREAGRVDEQYL. DNA for the CDR3: TGCAGTGCTCGTGAAGCGGGAAGGGTCGACGAGCAGTACCTC.

This clonotype was counted only a few times. This chain joins TRBV6-2 or TRBV6-3 and TRBJ1-5, with D unresolved. Trimming took off 2 bases at V and 1 base at J, with 6 bases between the two ends. The CDR3 length is 14 residues. Per germline, CDR1 MNHEY and CDR2 SVGEGT. The CDR3 bases are TGTGCCAGCAGTTACGGAGCGAGCAATCAGCCCCAGCATTTT. This gives the protein CASSYGASNQPQHF.

This clonotype has at least ten counts. The J gene is TRBJ2-1, the V gene TRBV19; D possibly matches TRBD1 or TRBD2 (5 bases each). Germline loops: CDR1 LNHDA, CDR2 SQIVND (reference sequence). Trimming cost V 0 bases and J 9 bases, with 18 bases left between them. This CDR3 comprises 16 residues. CDR3 DNA: TGTGCCAGTAGTATAGATCAAATCGGGTCTGGGGGTGAGCAGTTCTTC. Amino acid sequence: CASSIDQIGSGGEQFF.

On this clonotype: The CDR3 does not close with the conserved phenylalanine or tryptophan, likely indicating a read error. The limits of the CDR3 on the DNA are not certain, so only TCRdb's listed CDR3 is given. V and J are TRBV5-1 and TRBJ2-3; the table's D call, TRBD1, has no DNA check behind it. Germline CDR1 reads SGHRS; CDR2 reads YFSETQ. The CDR3 numbers 16 amino acids, ends counted. CDR3 protein: CASSFSQAGATDTRYL.

This clonotype was found many times. The chain couples TRBV6-5 to TRBJ1-2; 7 bases line up with TRBD1. The V gene's germline CDR1 is MNHEY and CDR2 SVGAGI. Unmatched junction bases numbered 14, after V lost 5 bases and J lost 8 bases. CDR3 length: 15 amino acids. DNA of the CDR3: TGTGCCAGCAGTCGACAGGGCAGATTATCTATGGGCTACACCTTC. It encodes CASSRQGRLSMGYTF.